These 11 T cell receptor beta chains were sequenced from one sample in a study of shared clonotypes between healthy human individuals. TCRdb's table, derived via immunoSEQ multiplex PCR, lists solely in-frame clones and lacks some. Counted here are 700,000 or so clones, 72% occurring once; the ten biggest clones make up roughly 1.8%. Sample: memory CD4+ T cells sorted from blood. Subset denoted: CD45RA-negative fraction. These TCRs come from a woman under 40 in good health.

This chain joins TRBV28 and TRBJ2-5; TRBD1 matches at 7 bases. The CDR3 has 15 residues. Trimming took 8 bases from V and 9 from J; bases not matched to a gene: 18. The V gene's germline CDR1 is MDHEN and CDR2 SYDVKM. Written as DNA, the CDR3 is TGTGCCAGCTCGTCCCCCGGGACAGCCCTTCGGGCCCAGTACTTC. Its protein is CASSSPGTALRAQYF.

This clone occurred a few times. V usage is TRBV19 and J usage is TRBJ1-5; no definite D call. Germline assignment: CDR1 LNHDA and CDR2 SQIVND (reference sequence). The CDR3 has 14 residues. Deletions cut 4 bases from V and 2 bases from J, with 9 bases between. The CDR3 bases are TGTGCCAGTAGTAGAGTTGGTGGCAATCAGCCCCAGCATTTT. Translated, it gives CASSRVGGNQPQHF.

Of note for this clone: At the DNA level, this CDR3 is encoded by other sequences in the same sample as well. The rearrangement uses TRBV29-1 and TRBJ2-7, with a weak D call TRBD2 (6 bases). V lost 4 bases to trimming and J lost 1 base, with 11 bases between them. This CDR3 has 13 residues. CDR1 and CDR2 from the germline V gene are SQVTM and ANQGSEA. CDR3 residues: CSVGQGLSYEQYF. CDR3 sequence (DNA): TGCAGCGTTGGGCAGGGACTTTCCTACGAGCAGTACTTC.

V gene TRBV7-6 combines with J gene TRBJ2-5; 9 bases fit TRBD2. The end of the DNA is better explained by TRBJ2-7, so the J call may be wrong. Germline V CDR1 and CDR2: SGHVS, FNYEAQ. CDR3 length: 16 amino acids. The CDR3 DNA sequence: TGTGCCAGCAGCTCTGGGGCCGGGGGACTAGCCGGCGAGCAGTACTTC. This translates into CASSSGAGGLAGEQYF.

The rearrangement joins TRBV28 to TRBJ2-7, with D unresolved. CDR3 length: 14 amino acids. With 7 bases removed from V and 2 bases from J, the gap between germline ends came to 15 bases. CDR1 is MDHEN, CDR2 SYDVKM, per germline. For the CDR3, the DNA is TGTGCCAGCATCGGTTGGGGTTCCACCTACGAGCAGTACTTC. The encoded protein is CASIGWGSTYEQYF.

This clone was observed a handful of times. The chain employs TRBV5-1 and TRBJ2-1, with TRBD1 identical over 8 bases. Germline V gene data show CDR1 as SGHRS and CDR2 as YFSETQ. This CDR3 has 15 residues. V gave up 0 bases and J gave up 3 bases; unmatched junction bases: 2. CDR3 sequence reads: CASSLVDRDYNEQFF. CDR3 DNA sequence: TGCGCCAGCAGCTTGGTGGACAGGGACTACAATGAGCAGTTCTTC.

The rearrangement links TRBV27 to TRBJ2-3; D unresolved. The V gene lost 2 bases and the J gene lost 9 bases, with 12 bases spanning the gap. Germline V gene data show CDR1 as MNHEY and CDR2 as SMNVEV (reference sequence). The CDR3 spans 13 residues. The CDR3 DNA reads TGTGCCAGCAGTTTACTGGTCGCCCAAACGCAGTATTTT. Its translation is CASSLLVAQTQYF.

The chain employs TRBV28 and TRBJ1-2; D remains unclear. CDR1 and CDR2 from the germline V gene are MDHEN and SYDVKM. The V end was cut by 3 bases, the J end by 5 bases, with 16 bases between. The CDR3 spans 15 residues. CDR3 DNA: TGTGCCAGCAGTTTGGAATTCGAGGGCGGTTATGGCTACACCTTC. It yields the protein CASSLEFEGGYGYTF.

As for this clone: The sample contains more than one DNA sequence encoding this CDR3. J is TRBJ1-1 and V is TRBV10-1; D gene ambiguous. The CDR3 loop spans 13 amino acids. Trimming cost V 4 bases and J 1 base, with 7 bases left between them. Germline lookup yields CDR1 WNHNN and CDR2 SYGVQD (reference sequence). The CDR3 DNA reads TGCGCCAGCAGTGCACAAACGAACACTGAAGCTTTCTTT. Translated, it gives CASSAQTNTEAFF.

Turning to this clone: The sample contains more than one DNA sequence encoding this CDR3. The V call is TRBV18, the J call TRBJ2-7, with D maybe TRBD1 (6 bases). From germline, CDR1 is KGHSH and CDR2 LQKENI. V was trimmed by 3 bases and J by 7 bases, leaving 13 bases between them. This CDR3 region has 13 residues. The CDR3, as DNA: TGTGCCAGCTCACCCAACACAGGGCGGGAGCAGTACTTC. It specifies CASSPNTGREQYF.

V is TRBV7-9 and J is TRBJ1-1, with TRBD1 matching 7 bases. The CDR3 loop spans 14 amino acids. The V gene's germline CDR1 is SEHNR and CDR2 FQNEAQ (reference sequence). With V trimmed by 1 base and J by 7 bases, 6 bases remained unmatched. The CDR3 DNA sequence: TGTGCCAGCAGCTTAGTTTCGACAGGGCATGAAGCTTTCTTT. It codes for CASSLVSTGHEAFF.